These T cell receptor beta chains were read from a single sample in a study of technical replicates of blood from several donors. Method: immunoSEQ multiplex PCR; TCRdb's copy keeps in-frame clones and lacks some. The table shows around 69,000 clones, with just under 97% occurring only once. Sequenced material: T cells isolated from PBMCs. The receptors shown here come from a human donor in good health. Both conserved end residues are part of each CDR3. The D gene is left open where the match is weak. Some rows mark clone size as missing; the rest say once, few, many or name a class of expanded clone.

CASSASTGNQPQHF | TGTGCCAGCAGCGCCTCGACAGGGAATCAGCCCCAGCATTTT | NA | TRBD1 | TRBJ1-5 | TRBV9
CASSLTSGIYNEQFF | TGCGCCAGCAGCTTAACTAGCGGGATTTACAATGAGCAGTTCTTC | NA | TRBD2 | TRBJ2-1 | TRBV5-1
CASSSDRGRIWLGTEAFF | TGTGCCAGCAGCTCGGACAGGGGGCGAATCTGGTTAGGCACTGAAGCTTTCTTT | once | TRBD1 | TRBJ1-1 | TRBV11-1
CASSIFPPRGHEQYF | TGTGCCAGTAGTATATTCCCCCCCAGGGGGCACGAGCAGTACTTC | NA | TRBD1 | TRBJ2-7 | TRBV19
CASSHTVDYGYTF | TGTGCCAGCAGCCATACAGTGGACTATGGCTACACCTTC | NA | NA | TRBJ1-2 | TRBV5-6
CASSLGLSGRDQPQHF | TGCGCCAGCAGCCTGGGACTCTCAGGCCGAGATCAGCCCCAGCATTTT | NA | NA | TRBJ1-5 | TRBV4-1
CASSPTQGPLNYGYTF | TGTGCCAGCTCACCAACACAGGGCCCTCTTAACTATGGCTACACCTTC | NA | NA | TRBJ1-2 | TRBV18
CASGPPPEQTFTYEQYF | TGTGCTAGTGGTCCCCCTCCCGAACAGACGTTTACCTACGAGCAGTACTTC | NA | NA | TRBJ2-7 | TRBV12-5
CASSLGQGTGNTIYF | TGCGCCAGCAGCTTGGGCCAGGGGACTGGAAACACCATATATTTT | NA | NA | TRBJ1-3 | TRBV5-1
CASSLHQGSGKLFF | TGTGCCAGCAGTCTACACCAGGGGAGTGGGAAACTGTTTTTT | NA | NA | TRBJ1-4 | TRBV27
CSAAGFPPYNEQFF | TGCAGCGCCGCCGGTTTCCCCCCTTACAATGAGCAGTTCTTC | NA | NA | TRBJ2-1 | TRBV29-1
CSARGDYEQYF | TGCAGTGCCCGCGGGGACTACGAGCAGTACTTC | NA | NA | TRBJ2-7 | TRBV20-1
CSVGGRGHRDIQYF | TGCAGCGTTGGTGGGAGGGGACATCGGGACATTCAGTACTTC | NA | NA | TRBJ2-4 | TRBV29-1